Following are 30 T cell receptor beta chains from one sample sequenced in a study of cytomegalovirus exposure and HLA in healthy donors. It was with 60 Vbeta and 13 Jbeta primers that the PCR ran. The table came from immunoSEQ multiplex PCR; TCRdb's copy has only in-frame clones and leaves some out. Of 150,000 to 200,000 clones in the sample, roughly 85% were seen once. The sequenced material came from PBMCs. The source of these receptors is a man aged 35 to 55 in good health and CMV-seronegative.

The genes are TRBV19 and TRBJ2-2, with D perhaps TRBD2 (6 bases). Germline lookup yields CDR1 LNHDA and CDR2 SQIVND (reference sequence). With 1 base removed from V and 4 bases from J, the gap between germline ends came to 13 bases. The CDR3 is 16 residues long. The CDR3 region has the DNA TGTGCCAGTAGTATAGTTTCCAGCGGGCCCACCGGGGAGCTGTTTTTT. Its protein is CASSIVSSGPTGELFF.

The chain is built from TRBV5-1 and TRBJ2-7, with D maybe TRBD1 (6 bases). Trimming removed 5 bases from V and 7 bases from J, with 19 bases in between. Germline V gene data show CDR1 as SGHRS and CDR2 as YFSETQ. The CDR3 runs to 14 residues. The CDR3 region has the DNA TGCGCCAGCAGGAGACAGGATGCGATCGGTGAGCAGTACTTC. Amino acid sequence: CASRRQDAIGEQYF.

V is TRBV28 and J is TRBJ2-3; TRBD2 aligns across 9 bases. The germline gives CDR1 MDHEN, CDR2 SYDVKM. The trim removed 6 bases at V and 4 bases at J, leaving 14 bases unmatched. The CDR3 length is 17 residues. CDR3 DNA sequence: TGTGCCAGCAGCTTTAGCGGGAGACCCCCCGGCCCAGATACGCAGTATTTT. It codes for CASSFSGRPPGPDTQYF. Full variable domain (missing parts from reference TRBV28 and TRBJ2-3): DVKVTQSSRYLVKRTGEKVFLECVQDMDHENMFWYRQDPGLGLRLIYFSYDVKMKEKGDIPEGYSVSREKKERFSLILESASTNQTSMYLCASSFSGRPPGPDTQYFGPGTRLTVL.

The genes are TRBV25-1 and TRBJ2-1; tentatively, D is TRBD1 (7 bases). The length of the CDR3 is 16 residues. V lost 9 bases and J lost 6, with 24 bases in between. CDR1 and CDR2 (germline): MGHDK, SYGVNS. The CDR3 spells CASTGARAGMFNEQFF. CDR3 bases: TGTGCCAGTACAGGGGCCCGGGCGGGAATGTTCAATGAGCAGTTCTTC.

This chain connects TRBV6-6 to TRBJ2-5; weak D call: TRBD2 (6 bases). This CDR3 comprises 11 residues. Trimming cost V 8 bases and J 5 bases, with 9 bases left between them. In germline, CDR1 is MNHNY, CDR2 SVGAGI (reference sequence). CDR3: CASGGEETQYF. CDR3 coding DNA: TGTGCCAGCGGAGGGGAGGAGACCCAGTACTTC.

The chain recombines TRBV2 with TRBJ2-1, with 7 bases that match TRBD2. V was clipped by 6 bases and J by 1 base; unmatched bases: 6. The CDR3 is 15 amino acids. Germline V gene sequence: CDR1 SNHLY, CDR2 FYNNEI. The CDR3 is CASSPVAGSYNEQFF. The CDR3 DNA is TGTGCCAGCAGCCCCGTAGCGGGTTCCTACAATGAGCAGTTCTTC.

The gene calls are TRBV11-2 and TRBJ2-3, with 8 bases that match TRBD2. The J segment lost 6 bases and the V segment lost 5 bases, leaving 7 bases of the junction unmatched. The CDR3 totals 14 residues. Germline V gives CDR1 SGHAT, CDR2 FQNNGV. CDR3 residues: CASSNGRASDTQYF. For the CDR3, the DNA is TGTGCCAGCAGCAACGGGAGGGCGTCGGATACGCAGTATTTT. Drawing the rest from reference TRBV11-2 and TRBJ2-3, the complete variable domain is EAGVAQSPRYKIIEKRQSVAFWCNPISGHATLYWYQQILGQGPKLLIQFQNNGVVDDSQLPKDRFSAERLKGVDSTLKIQPAKLEDSAVYLCASSNGRASDTQYFGPGTRLTVL.

This clone was counted a single time. The chain has TRBV4-3 and TRBJ2-5; the match to TRBD2 covers 13 bases. The J call may be in error: the DNA end matches TRBJ2-7 better. Germline V gene sequence: CDR1 LGHNA, CDR2 YSLEER. This CDR3 contains 15 residues. In DNA, the CDR3 is TGCGCCAGCAGCCGGCGGACTAGCGGGAGTGCCGAGCAGTACTTC. Translated: CASSRRTSGSAEQYF.

The chain employs TRBV4-1 and TRBJ2-5; 7 bases agree with TRBD2. The better agreement between TRBJ2-7 and the DNA end casts doubt on the J call. CDR3 length: 15 residues. CDR1 and CDR2 from the germline V gene are MGHRA and YSYEKL. CDR3 region: CASSQGPAGNYEQYF. CDR3 nucleotide sequence: TGCGCCAGCAGCCAAGGTCCAGCGGGGAATTACGAGCAGTACTTC.

The chain carries TRBV2 and TRBJ2-2, with TRBD1 matching 10 bases. This CDR3 has 14 amino acids. Unmatched junction bases numbered 7, after V lost 8 bases and J lost 7 bases. Germline assignment: CDR1 SNHLY and CDR2 FYNNEI. The CDR3 sequence is CASDRTGGIGELFF. The CDR3 DNA reads TGTGCCAGCGATCGGACAGGGGGGATCGGGGAGCTGTTTTTT.

This chain joins TRBV21-1 and TRBJ2-3; the table calls TRBD2, which could not be checked here. TRBV21-1 is a recognized pseudogene. The CDR3 totals 16 residues. CDR3 coding DNA: TGTGCCAGCAGCAGGGTAAAGGGGACTAGCACAGATACGCAGTATTTT. Translating gives CASSRVKGTSTDTQYF.

The V gene is TRBV28, the J gene TRBJ2-1; TRBD2 agrees at 7 bases. The CDR3 sequence is 15 residues long. Germline trimming cut 6 bases from V and 2 bases from J; bases unmatched to any gene: 7. CDR1 is MDHEN, CDR2 SYDVKM, per germline. CDR3 DNA: TGTGCCAGCAGCTTGGGAGGGATCACCTACAATGAGCAGTTCTTC. This gives the protein CASSLGGITYNEQFF.

V and J are TRBV7-2 and TRBJ2-7, with D uncertain. CDR1 and CDR2 (germline): SGHTA, FQGNSA. This CDR3 has 14 residues. Trimming removed 1 base at V and 4 bases at J, with 11 bases between. The CDR3 DNA follows: TGTGCCAGCAGCTTAGAGCTGGTCGTTTACGAGCAGTACTTC. As protein: CASSLELVVYEQYF.

The chain combines TRBV6-6 with TRBJ1-1, with D possibly matching TRBD1 (6 bases). V was trimmed by 2 bases and J by 1 base, leaving 8 bases between them. The V gene's germline CDR1 is MNHNY and CDR2 SVGAGI (reference sequence). This CDR3 is built from 14 residues. The CDR3 region has the DNA TGTGCCAGCAGTTACCAGGGACAGAACACTGAAGCTTTCTTT. This encodes CASSYQGQNTEAFF.

This sequence joins TRBV6-6 and TRBJ2-1; D not certain. Germline V CDR1 and CDR2: MNHNY, SVGAGI (reference sequence). The CDR3 totals 16 residues. V was shortened by 0 bases and J by 1 base, with 10 bases between the two germline ends. CDR3 in amino acids: CASSYSRDSSYNEQFF. The DNA for the CDR3 is TGTGCCAGCAGTTACTCGAGAGACTCGTCCTACAATGAGCAGTTCTTC.

The chain carries TRBV7-8 and TRBJ2-5; possible D gene TRBD2, 6 bases. The ends were cut back, 5 bases at V and 2 bases at J, with 15 bases in the middle. Germline V gene lookup returns CDR1 SGHVS and CDR2 FQNEAQ. The CDR3 sequence is 15 residues long. The CDR3 nucleotides read TGTGCCAGCAGCGGAGCGCTAGCGCCTCAAGAGACCCAGTACTTC. Its protein is CASSGALAPQETQYF. The full variable domain, its missing parts supplied by reference TRBV7-8 and TRBJ2-5, is GAGVSQSPRYKVAKRGQDVALRCDPISGHVSLFWYQQALGQGPEFLTYFQNEAQLDKSGLPSDRFFAERPEGSVSTLKIQRTQQEDSAVYLCASSGALAPQETQYFGPGTRLLVL.

The chain is built from TRBV7-8 and TRBJ2-7, with 10 bases matching TRBD1. The germline CDR1 and CDR2 sequences are SGHVS and FQNEAQ. The CDR3 runs 13 residues. The junction had 1 base not matched to a gene; V was cut back by 1 base and J by 7 bases. CDR3 sequence reads: CASSLGTGGEQYF. Written as DNA, the CDR3 is TGTGCCAGCAGCTTAGGGACAGGGGGAGAGCAGTACTTC.

The chain recombines TRBV28 with TRBJ1-5, with D hard to call. Deletions cut 6 bases from V and 2 bases from J, with 17 bases between. This CDR3 is 16 amino acids long. From germline, CDR1 is MDHEN and CDR2 SYDVKM. CDR3 protein: CASRSPRRSGNQPQHF. CDR3 nucleotide sequence: TGTGCCAGCAGATCACCGCGGAGGAGCGGCAATCAGCCCCAGCATTTT.

The genes are TRBV28 and TRBJ1-5; 7 bases match TRBD1. The J segment lost 13 bases and the V segment lost 4 bases, leaving 4 bases of the junction unmatched. The V gene's germline CDR1 is MDHEN and CDR2 SYDVKM. This CDR3 is built from 11 residues. The CDR3 loop is CASSSGGAQHF. The CDR3, as DNA: TGTGCCAGCAGTTCAGGGGGTGCGCAGCATTTT.

The J gene is TRBJ1-1, the V gene TRBV6-5, with 7 bases identical to TRBD1. Trimming at V came to 2 bases and at J to 4 bases, leaving 7 bases not matched to a gene. Germline V gene sequence: CDR1 MNHEY, CDR2 SVGAGI. There are 15 residues in the CDR3. CDR3 loop: CASSYEGARGTEAFF. The CDR3 DNA reads TGTGCCAGCAGTTACGAGGGGGCGCGGGGCACTGAAGCTTTCTTT.

This clone was recorded a few times. The chain carries TRBV5-4 and TRBJ2-5; 9 bases match TRBD1. The V segment lost 0 bases and the J segment 2 bases; nucleotides outside the gene matches: 5. Per germline, CDR1 SGHNT and CDR2 YYREEE (reference sequence). This CDR3 comprises 16 residues. The CDR3 DNA reads TGTGCCAGCAGCTTGGGGGGACAGGGCCCTCAAGAGACCCAGTACTTC. It yields the protein CASSLGGQGPQETQYF.

CDR3 loop: CASSTRQPQETQYF. The CDR3, as DNA: TGTGCCAGTAGTACGCGACAGCCACAAGAGACCCAGTACTTC. This sequence joins TRBV19 and TRBJ2-5; tentative D call: TRBD1 (5 bases). This CDR3 has 14 residues. CDR1 and CDR2 from the germline V gene are LNHDA and SQIVND (reference sequence). The ends were cut back, 4 bases at V and 2 bases at J, with 11 bases in the middle.

The chain carries TRBV4-3 and TRBJ2-2, with D maybe TRBD1 (7 bases). The CDR3 covers 17 residues. V was trimmed by 0 bases and J by 0 bases, leaving 11 bases between them. Germline CDR1 LGHNA, CDR2 YSLEER. CDR3 in amino acids: CASSQDGGGANTGELFF. The CDR3 bases are TGCGCCAGCAGCCAAGACGGAGGGGGCGCGAACACCGGGGAGCTGTTTTTT.

This clone was recorded only once. The rearrangement links TRBV4-1 to TRBJ2-7; TRBD1 matches 10 bases. V gave up 6 bases and J gave up 4 bases; unmatched junction bases: 12. Germline assignment: CDR1 MGHRA and CDR2 YSYEKL. The CDR3 covers 16 residues. The CDR3: CASRFKGTGEGYEQYF. The CDR3 DNA reads TGCGCCAGCAGATTTAAGGGGACAGGGGAAGGTTACGAGCAGTACTTC.

The chain has TRBV5-1 and TRBJ2-1; the match to TRBD2 covers 8 bases. CDR1 and CDR2 from the germline V gene are SGHRS and YFSETQ. The CDR3 totals 19 residues. V gave up 5 bases and J gave up 0 bases; unmatched junction bases: 16. The chain's CDR3 is CASRKGLGVILSSYNEQFF. The CDR3 nucleotides read TGCGCCAGCAGAAAGGGACTAGGAGTCATCTTGAGCTCCTACAATGAGCAGTTCTTC.

With regard to this clone: One end of the junction is discordant with germline, which a read error may explain. The chain joins TRBV15 to TRBJ2-4; 7 positions match TRBD1. CDR3 length equals 15 residues. Germline V gene sequence: CDR1 LNHNV, CDR2 YYDKDF (reference sequence). CDR3 in DNA: TGTGCCACCAGCAGTTTCCCGGGACAGCAAAACAGTCAGTACTTC. This encodes CATSSFPGQQNSQYF.

This chain connects TRBV28 to TRBJ2-4, with unresolved D. Trimming took 8 bases from V and 9 from J, leaving 20 bases between them. Germline lookup yields CDR1 MDHEN and CDR2 SYDVKM. CDR3 size: 14 residues. This CDR3 reads CASRLPSSVGIQYF. The CDR3 DNA reads as TGTGCCAGCCGCCTCCCGTCATCGGTTGGCATTCAGTACTTC.

The chain couples TRBV2 to TRBJ2-5; possible D gene TRBD2, 6 bases. The V and J ends lost 8 bases and 5 bases respectively, with 15 bases between them. There are 13 residues in the CDR3. Germline V gene sequence: CDR1 SNHLY, CDR2 FYNNEI. Here the CDR3 reads CASGEGRFETQYF. CDR3 nucleotides: TGTGCCAGCGGAGAGGGGAGGTTTGAGACCCAGTACTTC.

The V call is TRBV7-8, the J call TRBJ2-1; TRBD2 is a possible D gene (6 bases). The germline gives CDR1 SGHVS, CDR2 FQNEAQ. There are 15 residues in the CDR3. V shed 4 bases and J shed 2 bases, with 12 bases lying between them. CDR3 sequence: CASSSKEGAYNEQFF. For the CDR3, the DNA is TGTGCCAGCAGCTCTAAGGAGGGCGCCTACAATGAGCAGTTCTTC.

The gene calls are TRBV27 and TRBJ2-7; TRBD2 matches 7 bases. The V and J ends lost 8 bases and 3 bases, in that order; junction bases with no gene match: 7. Germline assignment: CDR1 MNHEY and CDR2 SMNVEV (reference sequence). The CDR3 is made up of 13 amino acids. Written as DNA, the CDR3 is TGTGCCAGCGGGGGGGGACGCTTCTACGAGCAGTACTTC. Translating it yields CASGGGRFYEQYF.